The 4 T cell receptor beta chains below were found in one sample sequenced in a study of blood T cell repertoires in COVID-19. Generated by immunoSEQ multiplex PCR, the TCRdb table keeps only in-frame clones and is missing some. The sample comprises roughly 260,000 clones, 87% of which are singletons, and roughly 2% rests with the top ten. Sequencing input: peripheral blood. All receptors derive from a woman aged 45-59 years who had recovered from COVID-19.

In DNA, the CDR3 is TGTGCCAGCAGCTTATATGGAGGGAGAGAAGCTTTCTTT. Its translation is CASSLYGGREAFF. This chain links TRBV11-3 with TRBJ1-1; D not certain. This CDR3 region has 13 residues. Trimming stripped 2 bases from V and 8 bases from J, with 12 bases between. The germline V gene has CDR1 SGHNT and CDR2 YENEEA.

V gene TRBV4-3 combines with J gene TRBJ2-3, with D maybe TRBD2 (5 bases). The CDR3 is 15 amino acids. V shed 3 bases and J shed 3 bases, with 13 bases lying between them. CDR1 and CDR2 from the germline V gene are LGHNA and YSLEER. The CDR3 sequence: CASSQSPSGTDTQYF. CDR3 nucleotides: TGCGCCAGCAGCCAGTCACCATCGGGGACAGATACGCAGTATTTT.

The J gene is TRBJ2-7, the V gene TRBV7-8; 7 nucleotides agree with TRBD1. J lost 3 bases, V lost 4 bases, and 9 bases had no gene match. In germline, CDR1 is SGHVS, CDR2 FQNEAQ. The CDR3 is 15 residues long. The CDR3 sequence: CASSSFSGTDYEQYF. The CDR3 region has the DNA TGTGCCAGCAGCTCTTTCTCTGGGACAGACTACGAGCAGTACTTC.

This clone was counted a few times. The DNA for the CDR3 is TGCGCCAGCAGCCAAGAAATCGCCAGGAACACCGGGGAGCTGTTTTTT. Protein product: CASSQEIARNTGELFF. The rearrangement links TRBV4-1 to TRBJ2-2; D ambiguous. The CDR3 extends over 16 amino acids. Between the trimmed V and J ends, which lost 0 bases and 1 base, there was a span of 9 bases. Germline V gives CDR1 MGHRA, CDR2 YSYEKL.